The clone carrying this TCR beta chain occurred many times. The antigen is undetermined. This sample is drawn from a study of T cells in Graves' hyperthyroidism and ophthalmopathy. Study results and caveats: Ophthalmopathy was distinguished from stable hyperthyroidism by 13 V-J signatures.

Stable Graves' hyperthyroidism denoted no ophthalmopathy progression over 18 months. A patient was excluded if there was uncontrolled infection, other autoimmune disease, pregnancy or lactation. On the basis of clinical symptoms, serum thyroxine and TRAb, thyroid ultrasound and orbital computed tomography, diagnoses were made. Amplified regions were TCR beta CDR3 sequences from RNA transcripts. Researchers ran a first-round RT-PCR on the TCR CDR3 using the HTBI primer set. TCRdb analysed the multiplex PCR reads with MiXCR anew, one entry per CDR3 protein. The sample records hundreds of thousands of distinct CDR3 sequences, about 16% being singletons. Germline V lookup: CDR1 MNHEY, CDR2 SMNVEV (reference sequence). The CDR3 covers 13 residues. V was trimmed by 11 bases and J by 7 bases, leaving 18 bases between them.

Sequenced material: blood. The gene calls are TRBV27 and TRBJ2-1; maybe TRBD2 (6 bases). This TCR derives from a woman aged 30 to 39 with Graves' hyperthyroidism. For the CDR3, the DNA is TGTGCCTCCGGGACTTTCAGCCAGAATGAGCAGTTCTTC. This codes for CASGTFSQNEQFF.